The present T cell receptor beta chain was sequenced within a study of CXCR3-negative and CXCR3-positive naive CD8 T cells. The germline gives CDR1 MNHEY, CDR2 SVGAGI. CDR3 length: 14 residues. As regards this clonotype: Antigen specificity is unknown.

Overall study results and limits: CXCR3-positive naive cells carried more hydrophobic TRB CDR3s than CXCR3-negative naive cells did.

It was by 5' RACE with UMI labels that the TRB cDNA libraries were prepared. TCRdb re-analyzed the 5' RACE reads; it lists each CDR3 protein once, without DNA. The table for this sample gives some 7,000 distinct CDR3 sequences. J is TRBJ1-2 and V is TRBV6-5. Input material: naive CXCR3+ CD8+ T cells from blood. Subset reported: CD45RO-CCR7+CD27+CD95- naive CD8+ T cells expressing CXCR3 (TNR3+). This receptor was identified in a human donor in good health. Some clones in this sample may be carry-over from other donors' samples. The CDR3 region is CASSPNMEYYGYTF.